This TCR beta chain was identified during a study of CD8+CD57+ T cells in acquired aplastic anemia. The CDR3 consists of 16 residues. Germline assignment: CDR1 SGDLS and CDR2 YYNGEE. Losses at the gene ends were 0 bases for V and 4 bases for J; bases not matched to a gene: 9. The sample holds many counts of this clonotype. Its antigen is undetermined. Findings and caveats of the study: Between patients and controls, over 25 CD8+ CDR3 sequences were found in common.

Genomic DNA, serving as template, underwent TCR beta VDJ and CDR3 profiling. TCRdb re-analysed the reads in MiXCR, keeping a single row per CDR3 protein. The sample comprises 400,000 to 450,000 distinct CDR3 sequences, 60% to 80% of which are singletons, and more than 3.5% rests with the top ten. The specimen sequenced was sorted CD4+, CD8+, or CD8+CD57+ T cells (not recorded which) from PBMCs. This chain uses TRBV9 with TRBJ1-1; TRBD1 matches 7 bases. This TCR was sampled from a human donor in good health, serving as a control. The CDR3 coding sequence is TGTGCCAGCAGCGTAGATGGGGGACAGTTGGGCACTGAAGCTTTCTTT. Its protein product is CASSVDGGQLGTEAFF.